Listed below are T cell receptor beta chains from one sample, sequenced in a study of CD8 T cells in Susac syndrome. MiXCR was run by TCRdb on the immunoSEQ multiplex PCR reads, yielding one entry per CDR3 protein. The sample consists of 71,000 or so distinct CDR3 sequences, around 93% of them appearing once. Sequenced: CD4+ T cells from PBMCs. Receptor source: a human donor with Susac syndrome. Each CDR3 is given with its conserved first and last residue. D genes are given only for firm matches. Rows may omit the clone size; those that give it use once, few, many or a size class.

size: .; J: TRBJ2-3; D: .; V: TRBV19; DNA: TGTGCCAGTAGTTACGGTGACCCAGACGGCTCAGATACGCAGTATTTT; CDR3: CASSYGDPDGSDTQYF
size: .; J: TRBJ2-6; D: TRBD1; V: TRBV30; DNA: TGTGCCTGGAGGGGACAGAGCAACGTCCTGACTTTC; CDR3: CAWRGQSNVLTF
size: .; J: TRBJ2-1; D: .; V: TRBV18; DNA: TGTGCCAGCTCACCACTCACTAGGAACAATGAGCAGTTCTTC; CDR3: CASSPLTRNNEQFF
size: .; J: TRBJ2-3; D: TRBD2; V: TRBV20-1; DNA: TGCAGTGCGTATAGCGGGGGGGCCGGAGATACGCAGTATTTT; CDR3: CSAYSGGAGDTQYF
size: .; J: TRBJ1-1; D: .; V: TRBV6-2/TRBV6-3; DNA: TGTGCCAGCAGAGCTGGGTTGATGAACACTGAAGCTTTCTTT; CDR3: CASRAGLMNTEAFF
size: .; J: TRBJ2-7; D: .; V: TRBV7-2; DNA: TGTGCCAGCAGCTTAGGGGGCGGCGCCTACGAGCAGTACTTC; CDR3: CASSLGGGAYEQYF
size: .; J: TRBJ2-5; D: .; V: TRBV5-8; DNA: TGTGCCAGCAGTTTGGGGGGGACAAAGGAGACCCAGTACTTC; CDR3: CASSLGGTKETQYF
size: .; J: TRBJ2-3; D: TRBD2; V: TRBV6-4; DNA: TGTGCCAGCAGTGGGACTAGCGGGGGAGATACGCAGTATTTT; CDR3: CASSGTSGGDTQYF
size: .; J: TRBJ2-1; D: TRBD2; V: TRBV20-1; DNA: TGCAGTGCTAGAGTCGCTAGCGGGGGGGCCTACAATGAGCAGTTCTTC; CDR3: CSARVASGGAYNEQFF
size: .; J: TRBJ2-5; D: .; V: TRBV5-1; DNA: TGCGCCAGCAGCCAGCAGGGGCCCGAGACCCAGTACTTC; CDR3: CASSQQGPETQYF
size: .; J: TRBJ1-1; D: .; V: TRBV5-1; DNA: TGCGCCAGCAGCTTCACTTCATCGAGGGGACGGAAGAACACTGAAGCTTTCTTT; CDR3: CASSFTSSRGRKNTEAFF
size: once; J: TRBJ2-7; D: .; V: TRBV7-2; DNA: TGTGCCAGCAGCATACGGACAGCCTACTACGAGCAGTACTTC; CDR3: CASSIRTAYYEQYF
size: .; J: TRBJ2-1; D: TRBD1; V: TRBV12-3/TRBV12-4; DNA: TGTGCCAGCAGCCCGGGACAGGGTATTTATGAGCAGTTCTTC; CDR3: CASSPGQGIYEQFF
size: .; J: TRBJ2-3; D: .; V: TRBV29-1; DNA: TGCAGCGTGGACCAGACCTTTAGCACAGATACGCAGTATTTT; CDR3: CSVDQTFSTDTQYF
size: .; J: TRBJ2-5; D: TRBD1; V: TRBV9; DNA: TGTGCCAGCACCGGGACAGGGGGCGCGGGAGAGACCCAGTACTTC; CDR3: CASTGTGGAGETQYF
size: .; J: TRBJ1-5; D: .; V: TRBV7-9; DNA: TGTGCCAGCAGCTTAGGCCTGACACAGGCTGATAGCAATCAGCCCCAGCATTTT; CDR3: CASSLGLTQADSNQPQHF
size: .; J: TRBJ2-1; D: TRBD2; V: TRBV15; DNA: TGTGCCACCAGCAGTTCCGGGACTAGGATTTACAATGAGCAGTTCTTC; CDR3: CATSSSGTRIYNEQFF
size: .; J: TRBJ2-3; D: .; V: TRBV5-8; DNA: TGTGCCAGCAGCCTCAGGTCCGGGACAGATACGCAGTATTTT; CDR3: CASSLRSGTDTQYF
size: .; J: TRBJ1-6; D: .; V: TRBV7-9; DNA: TGTGCCAGCAGCTTAGGGGGGGCTAATTCACCCCTCCACTTT; CDR3: CASSLGGANSPLHF
size: once; J: TRBJ2-7; D: .; V: TRBV6-2/TRBV6-3; DNA: TGTGCCAGCAGTAGGGGATCAGGGGACCCTACCCCCTACGAGCAGTACTTC; CDR3: CASSRGSGDPTPYEQYF
size: .; J: TRBJ2-3; D: .; V: TRBV5-1; DNA: TGCGCCAGCAGCTTCTACCGGGACACCCGCACAGATACGCAGTATTTT; CDR3: CASSFYRDTRTDTQYF
size: .; J: TRBJ1-5; D: .; V: TRBV6-6; DNA: TGTGCCAGCAGTTACACTAGCGCAGGCGTTCAGCCCCAGCATTTT; CDR3: CASSYTSAGVQPQHF
size: .; J: TRBJ1-2; D: .; V: TRBV7-2; DNA: TGTGCCAGCAGCTTAGACGTCCCCTATGGCTACACCTTC; CDR3: CASSLDVPYGYTF
size: once; J: TRBJ2-3; D: TRBD2; V: TRBV7-3; DNA: TGTGCCAGCACCCTACCCGGCGGGGGGGCAGATACGCAGTATTTT; CDR3: CASTLPGGGADTQYF